This T cell receptor (beta chain) came from a study of cytomegalovirus exposure and HLA in healthy donors (dated 2017 in TCRdb). Some background on the complete study: In an earlier analysis of around 540 of the donors, under 300 Gb of sequence data and 100 million or so unique TCR beta sequences from about 180 million T cells were reported. An early release that covered about 600 HLA-typed donors contained around 300 gigabases of sequencing data and tens of millions of unique TCR sequences. Of the roughly 400 genotyped donors, over 70% fell in the genetic ancestry cluster associated with self-reported Caucasian donors. The study aimed to test whether cataloging public T cell receptors could reveal signatures of past pathogen exposure. Using immunosequencing, the study profiled T cell repertoires from fewer than 700 subjects and related those repertoires to cytomegalovirus serostatus. A separate validation cohort of more than 100 different subjects was used in addition to the roughly 620-subject first cohort. High-throughput TCR immunosequencing, statistical association of individual TCRs with disease status, and machine learning were combined to predict cytomegalovirus infection status. To study patterns of TCR occurrence, a later analysis re-analyzed previously published TCR beta repertoires from several hundred donors and added high-resolution HLA genotyping. The later analysis used no new phenotypic data to find candidate immune exposures, relying instead on TCR beta sequences and their occurrence across donors. To decide whether each TCR beta V gene segment behaved as functional or pseudogenic, an earlier analysis of fewer than 750 of the donors relied on high-throughput TCR beta sequencing. Donor age, sex, ethnicity and CMV serostatus were compiled together with the repertoire data. Genome-wide SNP genotypes for about 60% of the 666 donors were used in a later genetic analysis, which treated that subset as a discovery cohort. Every repertoire in the discovery cohort had been generated on one and the same sequencing platform. HLA typing covered class I and class II loci at four-digit resolution. Typing coverage differed by locus: A, B, C, DRB1 and DQB1 were typed in roughly 629-640 donors, DQA1 in approximately 520, DPA1 in some 600, and DPB1 in roughly 470. Several DR-DQ haplotypes were treated as single units for association and clustering because of strong linkage in the cohort. Across 398 genotyped donors of the cohort, an average of roughly 230,000 unique TCR beta nucleotide sequences per donor were sequenced, and 15% to 20% of those sequences were non-productive. On the study overall, not on this receptor specifically: Only TCR beta chains were sequenced in this cohort, and the absence of alpha or paired-chain data limited detectable features. In a later analysis, some 17,000 TCR beta sequences were associated with specific HLA alleles at a false discovery rate of 0.05. It was suggested by the authors that the approach could potentially be generalized to other disease states and immunological phenotypes. The classifier was reported to diagnose cytomegalovirus status with high specificity and sensitivity in both the original cohort and the validation cohort. Strong co-occurrence of HLA alleles, especially DR and DQ, made assigning TCR associations to individual alleles difficult. Most TCR sequences were seen in very few donors, while some public TCRs were found in many individuals. A further reported finding was that TCR beta sequences accurately predicted the HLA-A and HLA-B alleles for most subjects in the first cohort. For the cohort, immune exposure information was limited to CMV serostatus. Correlated functional status among segregating V segments might be attributable to linkage disequilibrium, but an unknown experimental factor could not be ruled out. A total of roughly 160 TCR beta chains were listed by the study as associated with cytomegalovirus. In a later analysis, HLA-associated TCR beta chains were found to be more clonally expanded and to have lower generation probabilities than equally common non-associated chains. Some IMGT-functional V segments, including TRBV6-2 and TRBV6-3, could not be distinguished by the 87-base-pair reads and were therefore excluded. In a later genetic analysis, a missense DCLRE1C variant was associated with V-gene and J-gene trimming of TCR beta chains, and the association was replicated in an independent cohort. Because counts were too low, 15 to 20 rarely observed V segments, including chromosome 9 orphons, were left out of the earlier analysis of approximately 500 of the donors. Compared with the approximately 670-donor mean, donors in an Asian-associated ancestry cluster had fewer N-insertions in productive TCRs, according to a later genetic analysis. Presence/absence analyses assumed roughly uniform sequencing depth across donors, an assumption that may not hold. In a later analysis, the rate of TCR association differed among HLA loci, with DRB1 alleles having the most associated TCRs and HLA-C alleles having the fewest. Because HLA typing was unavailable for some donors at each locus, only the typed subset was used in association tests. A few of the identified cytomegalovirus-associated TCR beta chains were confirmed in vitro to be specific for cytomegalovirus antigens. According to a later analysis, most CMV-associated TCR beta chains appeared to be HLA-restricted, and the HLA associations seemed to be driven largely by CMV exposure. A group of highly shared sequence variants was considered likely to be a technical artifact of the sequencing pipeline. According to a later analysis, parvovirus B19, influenza, CMV and Epstein-Barr virus appeared linked to several top co-occurrence clusters. Broadly in line with IMGT annotations, most TCR beta V segments showed up in productive rearrangements about 87% or about 30% of the time in an earlier analysis of around 550 of the donors.

From the cysteine through the phenylalanine, the CDR3 covers 14 amino acids. Here the CDR3 DNA is all that survives: 42 bases in frame from base 1. From the germline V gene, CDR1 is MNHNS and CDR2 is SASEGT. V drops 2 bases and J drops 1 base, leaving 8 bases in between. The cohort consisted of 666 healthy bone marrow donors. At the time of sampling, all cohort members were nominally healthy, though unrecorded immune exposures were likely present. The donor tested CMV seropositive and was one of the 289 seropositive cohort members. A peripheral blood sample was collected from each donor, and TCR beta sequencing was performed on peripheral blood mononuclear cells. The Qiagen DNeasy Blood Extraction Kit was used to extract genomic DNA from the blood cell samples. Points on this clone: Its target antigen remains unknown.

The library was built by means of the immunoSEQ multiplex PCR assay. The multiplex PCR relied on a mix of 60 forward primers for TCR Vbeta segments and 13 reverse primers for TCR Jbeta segments. The CDR3 region of rearranged TCR beta genes was amplified from genomic DNA by a multiplex PCR assay. Amplified TCR beta libraries were sequenced as 87-base-pair reads on the Illumina HiSeq System. Per the original workflow: Across the 670 or so repertoires, a later analysis counted 78 million or so unique TCR beta chains, some 11 million of which were shared by at least two donors. Raw reads were error-corrected and collapsed into unique sequences with a nearest-neighbor algorithm that merged closely related sequences to remove PCR and sequencing errors. Alignment of CDR3 sequences to IMGT reference sequences was used to assign V, D and J gene segments. Each retained sequence needed at least a six-nucleotide match to both a V gene segment and a J gene segment. Rearrangements were called productive when the CDR3 lacked stop codons and stayed in frame with V and J; all others were non-productive. CDR3 was defined by IMGT convention, running from the second conserved V-encoded cysteine to the conserved J-encoded phenylalanine. The earlier analysis of some 600 of the donors excluded sequences that lacked an unambiguous match to a single V gene segment. An earlier analysis of fewer than 650 of the donors classified V segments as functional when productive rearrangements were above 56.7% and as segregating when the standard deviation between donors was above 5%. To diagnose cytomegalovirus status from the catalog of TCR beta chain sequences, a statistical classification framework was built. A later analysis assigned V and J genes by comparing TCR nucleotide sequences with IMGT/GENE-DB human TR gene sequences. A later analysis assigned CDR3 sequences and most-parsimonious VDJ recombination scenarios with the TCRdist pipeline. In a later analysis, every TCR beta chain was defined by the combination of its CDR3 amino acid sequence and its V-gene family, and reads without a unique V-gene family were dropped. As a way to deal with suspected cross-contamination and a sequencing artifact, a later analysis dropped 450 to 600 nucleotide sequences that were highly shared and had low generation probability. In a later analysis, a clonal expansion index was calculated for each public chain from normalized within-repertoire ranks of inferred template counts. In a later analysis, generation probabilities were computed using a VDJ recombination model fitted to out-of-frame rearrangements, and the results were checked against IGoR. In a later analysis, hypergeometric tests were used to score TCR-TCR, TCR-HLA and TCR-CMV co-occurrence, with a repertoire-size bias correction applied to TCR pairs. In a later analysis, false discovery rates were estimated by permuting HLA or CMV assignments 20 times. In a later analysis, co-occurring TCRs were grouped using DBSCAN, and TCRdist sequence similarity was added for clustering within HLA-allele-positive subsets. Co-occurrence clustering excluded repertoires with fewer than 30,000 or more than 120,000 public chains, plus five with anomalous nucleotide sharing. Drawn from immuneACCESS, this table holds only the in-frame rearrangements with V and J called that TCRdb kept. Clones are partly lost; checked studies trace under half to an unresolved V gene and leave the rest unexplained. V and J calls and clone size follow that table, whereas D and trimming were derived from the DNA. The table of this sample itemizes about 88,000 clones. In total, the top ten clones hold about 5.9% of the sample.

Source material: PBMCs. The V and J segments used are TRBV6-1 and TRBJ1-1; the D gene cannot be named for sure. The origin of this receptor is a girl aged 5 to 17 in good health and CMV-seropositive. The sequenced DNA: TGTGCCAGCAGTGAATCAACCAGGAACACTGAAGCTTTCTTT. This translates into CASSESTRNTEAFF.